Each of the 31 T cell receptor beta chains below was sequenced from the same sample in a study of T cell clusters in autoimmune cytopenias. Each sample's input was about 250 ng genomic DNA, some 38,000 genome equivalents. TRB rearrangements were amplified by touch-down multiplex PCR with mixed TRB-A/B primers. Using the multiplex PCR reads, TCRdb records one entry per CDR3 protein without DNA. Its table records 6,000 or so distinct CDR3 sequences. The same data also contributed to another study, on T cell repertoires in aging, cancer and after chemotherapy.

Sequencing input: peripheral blood. These receptors all stem from a human donor in good health.

The rearrangement joins TRBV4-3 to TRBJ2-7; the D call of TRBD1 rests on TCRdb alone, since no DNA is present to check it. CDR1 is LGHNA and CDR2 is YSLEER in the germline V gene. The CDR3 loop spans 13 amino acids. The chain's CDR3 is CASSRDRSYEQYF.

By frequency, this clonotype registers medium-sized. J is TRBJ2-4 and V is TRBV6-4; checking the TCRdb D call of TRBD1 is not possible without DNA. In germline, CDR1 is MRHNA, CDR2 SNTAGT. This CDR3 region has 16 residues. The CDR3 reads CASSDSGEGGKNIQYF.

Measured by frequency, this clonotype is medium-sized. This chain links TRBV15 with TRBJ2-1. The CDR3 spans 16 residues. Per the germline V gene, CDR1 is LNHNV and CDR2 is YYDKDF (reference sequence). The CDR3: CATSRGSGAVLNEQFF.

Its frequency marks this clonotype as medium-sized. The CDR3 is CASSRTGTSSYNEQFF. This sequence joins TRBV5-4 and TRBJ2-1; TCRdb names TRBD1, which stays unverified in the absence of DNA. The CDR3 is 16 amino acids. Per germline, CDR1 SGHNT and CDR2 YYREEE (reference sequence).

The chain is built from TRBV5-4 and TRBJ2-3; TCRdb lists TRBD1, though no DNA is available to test this call. The CDR3 totals 17 residues. CDR1 and CDR2 (germline): SGHNT, YYREEE (reference sequence). CDR3 sequence reads: CASSPVTVGGPTDTQYF.

This rearrangement joins TRBV4-3 to TRBJ1-5; there is no DNA to check the TCRdb D call of TRBD1. Germline-derived CDR1 and CDR2 are LGHNA and YSLEER. CDR3 size: 15 residues. The CDR3 is CASSPNTGVNQPQHF.

The V and J genes are TRBV10-3 and TRBJ1-1; the D call of TRBD1 rests on TCRdb alone, since no DNA is present to check it. Germline V gene sequence: CDR1 ENHRY, CDR2 SYGVKD. The CDR3 covers 14 residues. This CDR3 is CAISEGGMNTEAFF.

The chain couples TRBV27 to TRBJ1-6. The CDR3 has 16 residues. CDR1 is MNHEY, CDR2 SMNVEV, per germline (reference sequence). CDR3 in amino acids: CASSLAGTFNNSPLHF.

This clonotype is classed as medium-sized by frequency. V is TRBV19 and J is TRBJ2-7; TCRdb indicates TRBD2, and absent DNA this call remains unverified. Germline V gives CDR1 LNHDA, CDR2 SQIVND (reference sequence). This CDR3 contains 14 residues. The CDR3 loop reads CASSNQPGGGEQYF. Full variable domain (outside the CDR3, taken from reference TRBV19 and TRBJ2-7): DGGITQSPKYLFRKEGQNVTLSCEQNLNHDAMYWYRQDPGQGLRLIYYSQIVNDFQKGDIAEGYSVSREKKESFPLTVTSAQKNPTAFYLCASSNQPGGGEQYFGPGTRLTVT.

The V gene is TRBV14, the J gene TRBJ1-3. The length of the CDR3 is 16 residues. CDR1 is SGHDN, CDR2 FVKESK, per germline. CDR3 amino acids: CASSQDGPASGNTIYF.

This clonotype is classed as medium-sized (0.01 to 0.1%) by frequency. The genes are TRBV12-3 or TRBV12-4 and TRBJ2-1; the D gene TCRdb calls, TRBD2, cannot be checked with no DNA. This CDR3 contains 13 residues. This chain's CDR3 is CASIRTIDNEQFF.

The J gene is TRBJ1-5, the V gene TRBV7-2; without DNA, the TCRdb call of TRBD1 cannot be checked. The CDR3 is 17 amino acids. Per the germline V gene, CDR1 is SGHTA and CDR2 is FQGNSA. This chain's CDR3 is CASSLGYPGQGRQPQHF.

This chain links TRBV6-6 with TRBJ2-5; TCRdb designates TRBD2, a call that cannot be tested without DNA. The CDR3 is 16 amino acids. CDR1 and CDR2 from the germline V gene are MNHNY and SVGAGI (reference sequence). This chain's CDR3 is CASSYSKRGVQGTQYF.

This chain joins TRBV20-1 and TRBJ1-6; with no DNA, the TCRdb D assignment of TRBD1 cannot be verified. Germline CDR1 reads DFQATT; CDR2 reads SNEGSKA (reference sequence). The CDR3 is 14 amino acids. CDR3 protein: CSASLLVGGSPLHF.

This clonotype registers medium-sized by frequency. CDR3 loop: CAWSVEQGRTLGELFF. The gene calls are TRBV30 and TRBJ2-2; TCRdb lists TRBD1, though no DNA is available to test this call. Per germline, CDR1 GTSNPN and CDR2 SVGIG (reference sequence). There are 16 residues in the CDR3.

By frequency, this clonotype registers medium-sized. V gene TRBV5-4 combines with J gene TRBJ1-4; TCRdb calls TRBD1, which cannot be checked without DNA. The CDR3 extends over 15 amino acids. The V gene's germline CDR1 is SGHNT and CDR2 YYREEE (reference sequence). The CDR3 loop is CASSPDRGRDEKLFF.

The chain is built from TRBV2 and TRBJ2-2; the TCRdb call, TRBD2, lacks DNA for checking. The germline V gene encodes CDR1 SNHLY and CDR2 FYNNEI. The CDR3 is made up of 15 amino acids. CDR3 protein: CASMKSSVSTGELFF.

The chain recombines TRBV20-1 with TRBJ2-2. Germline values: CDR1 DFQATT, CDR2 SNEGSKA (reference sequence). The CDR3 runs to 14 residues. CDR3: CSAVSGANTGELFF.

Considering frequency, this clonotype is medium-sized. This chain links TRBV6-5 with TRBJ1-1. Germline CDR1 is MNHEY and CDR2 is SVGAGI. The CDR3 consists of 13 residues. CDR3 loop: CASSPLSNTEAFF.

V and J are TRBV6-6 and TRBJ2-7. Looked up from germline, CDR1 is MNHNY and CDR2 is SVGAGI (reference sequence). The CDR3 covers 12 residues. The CDR3 sequence is CASRARFYEQYF.

Judged by frequency, this clonotype is medium-sized. The chain employs TRBV6-2 or TRBV6-3 and TRBJ1-5; with no DNA, the TCRdb D assignment of TRBD1 cannot be verified. The CDR3 sequence is 15 residues long. Per the germline V gene, CDR1 is MNHEY and CDR2 is SVGEGT. CDR3 loop: CASNAGGTSNQPQHF.

The chain links TRBV6-2 or TRBV6-3 to TRBJ1-1; there is no DNA to check the TCRdb D call of TRBD1. The CDR3 has 14 residues. Germline lookup yields CDR1 MNHEY and CDR2 SVGEGT. This CDR3 reads CASSRSRAETEAFF.

This clonotype is identified as medium-sized from frequency. CDR3 amino acids: CASSRRMAGELFF. The genes are TRBV6-2 or TRBV6-3 and TRBJ2-2. The CDR3 extends over 13 amino acids. Germline V gene lookup returns CDR1 MNHEY and CDR2 SVGEGT.

Judged by frequency, this clonotype is medium-sized (0.01 to 0.1%). V and J are TRBV29-1 and TRBJ2-5; TCRdb's D call, TRBD1, is unchecked because there is no DNA. The germline V gene has CDR1 SQVTM and CDR2 ANQGSEA. The CDR3 covers 15 residues. CDR3 in amino acids: CSVEDPKRGRETQYF.

This sequence joins TRBV20-1 and TRBJ1-1. Germline-derived CDR1 and CDR2 are DFQATT and SNEGSKA (reference sequence). The CDR3 totals 16 residues. CDR3: CSARPVGETKNTEAFF.

The CDR3 spells CASSRPTGDGEKLFF. The rearrangement joins TRBV7-2 to TRBJ1-4; TCRdb calls TRBD1, which cannot be checked without DNA. This CDR3 has 15 residues. The germline CDR1 and CDR2 sequences are SGHTA and FQGNSA.

This clonotype is classed as medium-sized by frequency. The chain joins TRBV6-5 to TRBJ2-4; as DNA is missing, the TRBD1 call by TCRdb cannot be tested. The CDR3 runs to 16 residues. Germline lookup yields CDR1 MNHEY and CDR2 SVGAGI. The CDR3 region is CASSPNGQGFKNIQYF.

This clonotype is medium-sized by frequency. The chain joins TRBV6-1 to TRBJ1-6; as DNA is missing, the TRBD1 call by TCRdb cannot be tested. Germline values: CDR1 MNHNS, CDR2 SASEGT. The CDR3 is 15 amino acids. The CDR3: CASSEATGGNSPLHF.

Considering frequency, this clonotype is medium-sized. The V call is TRBV6-5, the J call TRBJ2-7. Germline values: CDR1 MNHEY, CDR2 SVGAGI. The CDR3 totals 15 residues. CDR3 sequence: CASSYWRGSFSEQYF.

In terms of frequency, this clonotype is medium-sized. The V gene is TRBV5-6, the J gene TRBJ1-6; TCRdb returns TRBD1, unconfirmable since there is no DNA. Germline lookup yields CDR1 SGHDT and CDR2 YYEEEE. This CDR3 contains 15 residues. The CDR3 here is CASSLLQGDNSPLHF.

The CDR3 sequence is CSATSSGSSYNEQFF. The chain carries TRBV20-1 and TRBJ2-1; the D call of TRBD2 rests on TCRdb alone, since no DNA is present to check it. This CDR3 has 15 amino acids. Germline-derived CDR1 and CDR2 are DFQATT and SNEGSKA (reference sequence).